A single sample is the source of the 7 T cell receptor beta chains below, sequenced in a study of T cells in localized non-small cell lung cancer. Measured with immunoSEQ multiplex PCR; TCRdb has only the in-frame clones, and not every one. The data show more than 100,000 clones, 70% to 90% seen once. Sample: peripheral blood, taken before any cancer treatment. The receptors originated from a female donor older than 55 with stage I lung adenocarcinoma.

V gene TRBV7-2 combines with J gene TRBJ2-1, with 9 bases aligning to TRBD2. V shed 2 bases, J shed 6 bases, and the junction held 5 bases outside the gene matches. CDR3 length equals 15 residues. Germline V gene data show CDR1 as SGHTA and CDR2 as FQGNSA. The CDR3 sequence is CASSLRAGGPNEQFF. CDR3 DNA sequence: TGTGCCAGCAGCTTAAGAGCGGGAGGACCCAATGAGCAGTTCTTC.

This clone has more than one count but fewer than ten. This chain links TRBV28 with TRBJ2-1, with 7 bases aligning to TRBD2. After removal of 3 bases from V and 9 bases from J, the junction contained 5 bases not matched to a gene. CDR1 and CDR2 (germline): MDHEN, SYDVKM. The CDR3 is 13 residues long. The CDR3 loop is CASSFGRELEQFF. The CDR3 DNA reads as TGTGCCAGCAGTTTTGGGCGGGAGCTTGAGCAGTTCTTC.

V and J are TRBV18 and TRBJ2-2; 7 bases align to TRBD2. CDR3 size: 17 residues. Germline V CDR1 and CDR2: KGHSH, LQKENI. Trimming at V came to 6 bases and at J to 1 base, leaving 11 bases not matched to a gene. CDR3 amino acids: CASSPRRQRENTGELFF. The DNA for the CDR3 is TGTGCCAGCTCGCCTAGACGACAGCGGGAGAACACCGGGGAGCTGTTTTTT.

The chain employs TRBV5-6 and TRBJ2-7; 8 positions agree with TRBD1. The germline gives CDR1 SGHDT, CDR2 YYEEEE. V trimming: 2 bases; J trimming: 2 bases; junction bases outside the gene matches: 6. The CDR3 is 15 amino acids. The CDR3 DNA sequence: TGTGCCAGCAGCTTCAACAGGGGGGTGACCTACGAGCAGTACTTC. Encoded protein: CASSFNRGVTYEQYF.

This chain joins TRBV28 and TRBJ2-5, with unresolved D. This CDR3 has 11 amino acids. Per germline, CDR1 MDHEN and CDR2 SYDVKM. V lost 4 bases, J lost 5 bases, and 5 bases lay in between. CDR3 protein: CASSYKETQYF. DNA for the CDR3: TGTGCCAGCAGTTATAAGGAGACCCAGTACTTC. The full variable domain, rest sourced from reference TRBV28 and TRBJ2-5, is DVKVTQSSRYLVKRTGEKVFLECVQDMDHENMFWYRQDPGLGLRLIYFSYDVKMKEKGDIPEGYSVSREKKERFSLILESASTNQTSMYLCASSYKETQYFGPGTRLLVL.

The count of this clone is one. The genes are TRBV18 and TRBJ1-1; no reliable D call. This CDR3 contains 13 residues. V gave up 3 bases and J gave up 3 bases, with 8 bases separating them. Germline values: CDR1 KGHSH, CDR2 LQKENI. The CDR3: CASSPGGDTEAFF. The DNA for the CDR3 is TGTGCCAGCTCACCGGGTGGGGACACTGAAGCTTTCTTT.

V usage is TRBV4-1 and J usage is TRBJ2-4; D unclear. The germline V gene encodes CDR1 MGHRA and CDR2 YSYEKL. V was cut by 4 bases and J by 9 bases, with 13 bases left in between. The CDR3 contains 13 residues. CDR3 sequence (DNA): TGCGCCAGCAGCCCAAATCACGGGTCCATTCAGTACTTC. It is translated as CASSPNHGSIQYF.